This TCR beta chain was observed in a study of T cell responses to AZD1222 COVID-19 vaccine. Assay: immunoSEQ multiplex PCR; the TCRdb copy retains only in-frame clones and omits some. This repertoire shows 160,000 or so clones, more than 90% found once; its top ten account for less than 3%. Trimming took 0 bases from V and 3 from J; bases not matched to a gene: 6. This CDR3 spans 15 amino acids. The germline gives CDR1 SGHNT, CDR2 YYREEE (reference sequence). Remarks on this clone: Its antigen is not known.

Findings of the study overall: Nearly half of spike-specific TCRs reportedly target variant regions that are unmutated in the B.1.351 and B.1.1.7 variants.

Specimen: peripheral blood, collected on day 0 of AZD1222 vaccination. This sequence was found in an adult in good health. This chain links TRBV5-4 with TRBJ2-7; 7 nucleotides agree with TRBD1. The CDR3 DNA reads TGTGCCAGCAGCTTGGAACAGGGGCGAGGCTACGAGCAGTACTTC. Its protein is CASSLEQGRGYEQYF.